Listed here are 14 T cell receptor beta chains from one sample, sequenced in a study of shared clonotypes between healthy human individuals. Naive CD8 cells lacked CD45RO, underwent positive selection for CCR7 and left out terminally differentiated effector memory CD45RA+ cells. Data came from immunoSEQ multiplex PCR; TCRdb stores just in-frame clones and leaves some out. The data contain 1.5 million to 2.5 million clones, about 95% of them seen just once; the ten biggest clones take up more than 0.95%. The sample comprised naive CD8+ T cells sorted from blood. The receptors were gathered from a man between 18 and 35 years old in good health.

The J gene is TRBJ2-3, the V gene TRBV7-9; TRBD2 aligns across 13 bases. This CDR3 comprises 16 residues. V was pared by 6 bases and J by 5 bases, with 8 bases of the junction left unmatched. CDR1 and CDR2 (germline): SEHNR, FQNEAQ (reference sequence). CDR3: CASSSGTSGAKDTQYF. The CDR3 region has the DNA TGTGCCAGCAGTTCGGGGACTAGCGGGGCTAAAGATACGCAGTATTTT.

This chain uses TRBV7-8 with TRBJ1-2; no definite D call. The germline gives CDR1 SGHVS, CDR2 FQNEAQ. CDR3 length: 13 residues. The V and J ends lost 4 bases and 7 bases respectively, with 13 bases between them. The CDR3 bases are TGTGCCAGCAGCTCCAAAGGAAGGATTGGCTACACCTTC. Protein: CASSSKGRIGYTF.

The chain carries TRBV5-4 and TRBJ1-1; no firm D call. V lost 0 bases, J lost 1 base, and 10 bases lay in between. Germline V CDR1 and CDR2: SGHNT, YYREEE (reference sequence). The length of the CDR3 is 15 residues. The CDR3 nucleotides read TGTGCCAGCAGCTTGGCACTCGACGGGAACACTGAAGCTTTCTTT. Its protein is CASSLALDGNTEAFF. The full variable domain, completed using reference TRBV5-4 and TRBJ1-1, is ETGVTQSPTHLIKTRGQQVTLRCSSQSGHNTVSWYQQALGQGPQFIFQYYREEENGRGNFPPRFSGLQFPNYSSELNVNALELDDSALYLCASSLALDGNTEAFFGQGTRLTVV.

This clone was observed a single time. The CDR3 protein is CASSTPGASYEQYF. The CDR3 nucleotides are TGTGCCAGCAGTACCCCCGGGGCCTCCTACGAGCAGTACTTC. This chain links TRBV6-6 with TRBJ2-7, with D possibly being TRBD1 or TRBD2 (5 bases each). From germline, CDR1 is MNHNY and CDR2 SVGAGI (reference sequence). CDR3 size: 14 residues. The V end lost 5 bases, the J end lost 0 bases, and 11 bases lay between the germline ends.

The chain employs TRBV5-4 and TRBJ1-1; tentative D call: TRBD1 (6 bases). Per the germline V gene, CDR1 is SGHNT and CDR2 is YYREEE (reference sequence). The germline V and J ends were trimmed by 4 bases and 3 bases, with 19 bases remaining between them. The CDR3 is 16 amino acids. The CDR3 region has the DNA TGTGCCAGCAGCCTCTATTTGGGGGGCGCCTACACTGAAGCTTTCTTT. Translation: CASSLYLGGAYTEAFF.

The chain combines TRBV25-1 with TRBJ1-4; the D is unclear. This CDR3 region has 12 residues. The ends were cut back, 3 bases at V and 7 bases at J, with 6 bases in the middle. Germline V gives CDR1 MGHDK, CDR2 SYGVNS. The CDR3 region has the DNA TGTGCCAGCAGTGATCCTCTTGAAAAACTGTTTTTT. Its translation: CASSDPLEKLFF.

V is TRBV5-6 and J is TRBJ2-7; D is undetermined. This CDR3 has 12 amino acids. The germline CDR1 and CDR2 sequences are SGHDT and YYEEEE. Trimming cost V 4 bases and J 6 bases, with 11 bases left between them. The CDR3 protein is CASSLGTLEQYF. The CDR3 region has the DNA TGTGCCAGCAGCCTAGGCACTCTCGAGCAGTACTTC. The complete variable domain, with remaining parts taken from reference TRBV5-6 and TRBJ2-7, reads DAGVTQSPTHLIKTRGQQVTLRCSPKSGHDTVSWYQQALGQGPQFIFQYYEEEERQRGNFPDRFSGHQFPNYSSELNVNALLLGDSALYLCASSLGTLEQYFGPGTRLTVT.

This clone was seen just once. The chain employs TRBV30 and TRBJ2-7; TRBD2 might be the D (6 bases). In germline, CDR1 is GTSNPN, CDR2 SVGIG (reference sequence). The CDR3 consists of 14 residues. With 0 bases removed from V and 5 bases from J, the gap between germline ends came to 14 bases. The CDR3: CAWSVREPGDEQYF. The CDR3 DNA reads TGTGCCTGGAGTGTAAGGGAACCGGGGGACGAGCAGTACTTC.

Concerning this clone: The sample contains more than one DNA sequence encoding this CDR3. The chain employs TRBV30 and TRBJ1-3, with D uncertain. V was clipped by 0 bases and J by 1 base, with 7 bases between them. The CDR3 has 14 residues. Germline CDR1 and CDR2: GTSNPN and SVGIG (reference sequence). In DNA form, the CDR3 reads TGTGCCTGGAGTGTAGGAGCTTCTGGAAACACCATATATTTT. Translating it yields CAWSVGASGNTIYF.

The chain has TRBV19 and TRBJ1-2; 10 nucleotides line up with TRBD1. Germline CDR1 reads LNHDA; CDR2 reads SQIVND (reference sequence). Trimming cost V 2 bases and J 8 bases; bases outside gene matches: 8. This CDR3 has 15 residues. CDR3 region: CASSILGQGNLGYTF. The CDR3 DNA reads as TGTGCCAGTAGTATATTGGGACAGGGGAACTTGGGCTACACCTTC.

The CDR3 is CASSLVRQLDYEQYF. CDR3 DNA: TGTGCCAGCAGCTTGGTGAGACAGCTCGACTACGAGCAGTACTTC. V is TRBV5-8 and J is TRBJ2-7; possibly TRBD1 for D (5 bases). CDR1 SGHTS and CDR2 YDEGEE come from the germline V gene. The V and J ends lost 0 bases and 3 bases respectively, with 13 bases between them. This CDR3 contains 15 residues.

The chain joins TRBV7-9 to TRBJ2-1; 8 bases agree with TRBD1. Germline CDR1 is SEHNR and CDR2 is FQNEAQ (reference sequence). CDR3 size: 15 residues. The V and J ends lost 4 bases and 2 bases, in that order; junction bases with no gene match: 4. CDR3 region: CASSSGTGPYNEQFF. The CDR3 nucleotides are TGTGCCAGCAGCTCCGGGACAGGCCCCTACAATGAGCAGTTCTTC.

The V gene is TRBV5-4, the J gene TRBJ2-7; tentatively, D is TRBD1 (6 bases). The V end lost 2 bases, the J end lost 5 bases, and 11 bases lay between the germline ends. Per germline, CDR1 SGHNT and CDR2 YYREEE (reference sequence). The length of the CDR3 is 13 residues. CDR3 sequence: CASSLGGRDEQYF. CDR3 DNA sequence: TGTGCCAGCAGCTTAGGGGGTAGAGACGAGCAGTACTTC.

The chain links TRBV9 to TRBJ2-2; D is ambiguous. Germline lookup yields CDR1 SGDLS and CDR2 YYNGEE. The CDR3 covers 13 residues. V was shortened by 0 bases and J by 5 bases, with 5 bases between the two germline ends. CDR3 amino acids: CASSVVETGELFF. Here the CDR3 DNA reads TGTGCCAGCAGCGTAGTGGAAACCGGGGAGCTGTTTTTT.